Shown below are 6 T cell receptor beta chains from a single sample sequenced in a study of CD8+CD57+ T cells in acquired aplastic anemia. TCR beta VDJ and CDR3 profiling used genomic DNA as template. TCRdb independently ran MiXCR on the reads; one entry per CDR3 protein. The sample contains more than 45,000 distinct CDR3 sequences, around 50% of which appear only once. Patients selected for sequencing had displayed CD8+CD57+ cell expansion by flow cytometry. Sequenced sample: sorted CD4+, CD8+, or CD8+CD57+ T cells (not recorded which) from PBMCs. Receptors were obtained from a human donor with aplastic anemia.

This clonotype was recorded only once. V and J are TRBV20-1 and TRBJ2-7, with D possibly matching TRBD2 (6 bases). Germline assignment: CDR1 DFQATT and CDR2 SNEGSKA (reference sequence). The CDR3 consists of 15 residues. Trimming left V 3 bases short and J 5 bases short, with 20 bases between. The CDR3 bases are TGCAGTGCTAGGTACTTGGAGGGAGCGATGAACGAGCAGTACTTC. It yields the protein CSARYLEGAMNEQYF.

This clonotype was counted at least ten times. A much larger clone sits a single nucleotide away, making a read error possible. This chain connects TRBV9 to TRBJ2-7, with D possibly matching TRBD1 (5 bases). V lost 0 bases and J 6 bases, leaving 16 bases between the germline ends. In germline, CDR1 is SGDLS, CDR2 YYNGEE. This CDR3 contains 15 residues. The CDR3 DNA follows: TGTGCCAGCAGCGTAGAGGGGCCAGGTCCCTGCGAGCAGTACTTC. Translating it yields CASSVEGPGPCEQYF.

This clonotype showed up just a few times. The V call is TRBV15, the J call TRBJ2-7; possible D gene TRBD2, 5 bases. The V end lost 3 bases, the J end lost 6 bases, and 12 bases lay between the germline ends. Germline CDR1 LNHNV, CDR2 YYDKDF (reference sequence). The CDR3 is made up of 13 amino acids. CDR3 sequence reads: CATSSPSRVEQYF. The CDR3 DNA is TGTGCCACCAGCAGCCCCTCGAGGGTCGAGCAGTACTTC.

The rearrangement joins TRBV7-8 to TRBJ2-7, with D unclear. Per germline, CDR1 SGHVS and CDR2 FQNEAQ. Trimming took off 3 bases at V and 5 bases at J, with 11 bases between the two ends. The CDR3 is 13 residues long. The CDR3 reads CASSFLGKDEQYF. The CDR3 region has the DNA TGTGCCAGCAGCTTTCTGGGGAAGGACGAGCAGTACTTC.

The rearrangement joins TRBV7-8 to TRBJ2-7; 7 bases are a match to TRBD2. The junction had 5 bases not matched to a gene; V was cut back by 4 bases and J by 2 bases. CDR1 and CDR2 from the germline V gene are SGHVS and FQNEAQ. The length of the CDR3 is 14 residues. The CDR3, as DNA: TGTGCCAGCAGCTCGGGGGGTCGCACCTACGAGCAGTACTTC. Residues: CASSSGGRTYEQYF.

The chain joins TRBV5-4 to TRBJ1-4, with a weak D call TRBD1 (5 bases). The length of the CDR3 is 17 residues. Germline V gene lookup returns CDR1 SGHNT and CDR2 YYREEE (reference sequence). The V end lost 3 bases, the J end lost 0 bases, and 15 bases lay between the germline ends. In DNA form, the CDR3 reads TGTGCCAGCAGCTGGGACGGAAATTTTGCAACTAATGAAAAACTGTTTTTT. This sequence encodes CASSWDGNFATNEKLFF.